This T cell receptor beta chain is from a study of blood T cell repertoires in COVID-19. Study information: COVID-19 samples, acute and convalescent, were from the United States, Italy and Spain. PBMCs, B-cell-depleted T cells, or T cells were the source of the cDNA or gDNA that made up the material.

The germline V gene encodes CDR1 MNHEY and CDR2 SVGAGI. The length of the CDR3 is 14 residues. V was pared by 6 bases and J by 6 bases, with 9 bases of the junction left unmatched. Study processing details: Amplifying reference gene primers gave estimates of nucleated cell counts. Clones were read by immunoSEQ multiplex PCR, and TCRdb kept only the in-frame ones, dropping some. The V and J calls and the clone size are those of that table, but D and trimming were determined from the DNA. This sample has 88,000 or so clones; 85% occur once, and the top ten carry 3.8%. This receptor was taken from a man aged 55-75 years with acute or convalescent COVID-19. V and J are TRBV6-5 and TRBJ2-7, with 9 bases aligning to TRBD1. What was sequenced was peripheral blood. CDR3 nucleotides: TGTGCCAGCAGGGCCGGGACAGGGTTCTCCGAGCAGTACTTC. Translating gives CASRAGTGFSEQYF.